The 24 T cell receptor beta chains listed next were all sequenced from one sample in a study of T cell repertoires in cytomegalovirus infection. TCRdb used MiXCR to reprocess the reads, holding one entry per CDR3 protein. The repertoire has approximately 630,000 distinct CDR3 sequences, roughly a quarter of them found once; the top ten carry 8%. The sample taken for sequencing was CD8+ T cells from PBMCs. The receptors originated from a human donor in good health (CMV status not recorded). Some clones in this sample may be carry-over from other donors' samples.

This clonotype was found a few times. J is TRBJ2-3 and V is TRBV4-1; 7 bases are shared with TRBD2. The CDR3 length is 15 residues. After removal of 5 bases from V and 4 bases from J, the junction contained 9 bases not matched to a gene. CDR1 and CDR2 (germline): MGHRA, YSYEKL. CDR3 DNA: TGCGCCAGCAGCGAATGGGAGGGGTACGCAGATACGCAGTATTTT. Its protein is CASSEWEGYADTQYF.

This clonotype appeared a few times. The chain is built from TRBV19 and TRBJ1-1, with D possibly being TRBD1 (6 bases). Trimming left V 1 base short and J 5 bases short, with 17 bases between. This CDR3 is 16 amino acids long. In germline, CDR1 is LNHDA, CDR2 SQIVND (reference sequence). CDR3: CASSIVMSGGLTEAFF. CDR3 DNA sequence: TGTGCCAGTAGTATAGTAATGTCGGGGGGCCTGACTGAAGCTTTCTTT. Combining the CDR3 with reference TRBV19 and TRBJ1-1 gives the whole variable domain DGGITQSPKYLFRKEGQNVTLSCEQNLNHDAMYWYRQDPGQGLRLIYYSQIVNDFQKGDIAEGYSVSREKKESFPLTVTSAQKNPTAFYLCASSIVMSGGLTEAFFGQGTRLTVV.

This clonotype was counted only a few times. The chain carries TRBV7-6 and TRBJ2-1; 10 positions agree with TRBD2. J was trimmed by 4 bases and V by 5 bases; bases with no gene match: 5. Germline CDR1 SGHVS, CDR2 FNYEAQ. The CDR3 has 15 amino acids. The CDR3 DNA reads as TGTGCCAGCAGCGACGGGACTAGCGCATACAATGAGCAGTTCTTC. It codes for CASSDGTSAYNEQFF. Together with reference TRBV7-6 and TRBJ2-1, the CDR3 gives the full variable domain: GAGVSQSPRYKVTKRGQDVALRCDPISGHVSLYWYRQALGQGPEFLTYFNYEAQQDKSGLPNDRFSAERPEGSISTLTIQRTEQRDSAMYRCASSDGTSAYNEQFFGPGTRLTVL.

This clonotype was detected ten times or more. This chain links TRBV7-6 with TRBJ1-1, with unresolved D. V lost 8 bases to trimming and J lost 1 base, with 14 bases between them. The CDR3 has 14 amino acids. Germline CDR1 is SGHVS and CDR2 is FNYEAQ. The CDR3 nucleotides are TGTGCCAGCGGGAACCCTGCTTCGAACACTGAAGCTTTCTTT. This sequence encodes CASGNPASNTEAFF. The whole variable domain, filled in from reference TRBV7-6 and TRBJ1-1, reads GAGVSQSPRYKVTKRGQDVALRCDPISGHVSLYWYRQALGQGPEFLTYFNYEAQQDKSGLPNDRFSAERPEGSISTLTIQRTEQRDSAMYRCASGNPASNTEAFFGQGTRLTVV.

This clonotype has more than one count but fewer than ten. The chain joins TRBV20-1 to TRBJ1-6, with D perhaps matching TRBD1 (5 bases). Germline V gene lookup returns CDR1 DFQATT and CDR2 SNEGSKA (reference sequence). With 6 bases removed from V and 0 bases from J, the gap between germline ends came to 15 bases. CDR3 length equals 16 residues. The CDR3 DNA follows: TGCAGTGCCTGGGACGGAGCGAGCTCCTATAATTCACCCCTCCACTTT. This translates into CSAWDGASSYNSPLHF.

This clonotype was observed a few times. V usage is TRBV14 and J usage is TRBJ2-7; TRBD1 matches at 7 bases. Germline V gene lookup returns CDR1 SGHDN and CDR2 FVKESK. The CDR3 contains 14 residues. Trimming cost V 2 bases and J 5 bases; bases outside gene matches: 6. The CDR3 protein is CASSQQLGGHEQYF. CDR3 in DNA: TGTGCCAGCAGCCAACAATTAGGGGGCCACGAGCAGTACTTC.

This clonotype was seen a handful of times. For the CDR3, the DNA is TGTGCCACCAGCAGAGACCCCGGGACAGCGTCCGATGGCTACACCTTC. Translated, it gives CATSRDPGTASDGYTF. The chain is built from TRBV15 and TRBJ1-2, with TRBD1 identical over 7 bases. The CDR3 extends over 16 amino acids. Germline V gives CDR1 LNHNV, CDR2 YYDKDF (reference sequence). The ends lost 0 bases at V and 6 bases at J; junction bases unmatched: 10.

About this clonotype itself: Being one base from a much bigger clone, this may be a read error. This chain links TRBV4-1 with TRBJ2-2, with D perhaps TRBD1 or TRBD2 (5 bases each). CDR3 length equals 19 residues. Germline CDR1 MGHRA, CDR2 YSYEKL. Trimming took off 3 bases at V and 5 bases at J, with 25 bases between the two ends. The CDR3 DNA reads as TGCGCCAGCAGCCACCGCGGGCGCGGGTGGGGAAGGGGTACCGGGGAGCTGTTTTTT. Amino acid sequence: CASSHRGRGWGRGTGELFF.

This clonotype was observed a handful of times. The chain employs TRBV4-1 and TRBJ1-5; D gene unclear. V was trimmed by 0 bases and J by 4 bases, leaving 7 bases between them. The CDR3 covers 14 residues. Germline-derived CDR1 and CDR2 are MGHRA and YSYEKL. CDR3 sequence (DNA): TGCGCCAGCAGCCAAGAGAGGGCAAATCAGCCCCAGCATTTT. Encoded protein: CASSQERANQPQHF.

This clonotype was seen more than once but under ten times. The rearrangement uses TRBV7-9 and TRBJ1-1, with 8 bases fitting TRBD1. V was pared by 5 bases and J by 1 base, with 21 bases of the junction left unmatched. The CDR3 spans 20 residues. Germline V gene data show CDR1 as SEHNR and CDR2 as FQNEAQ (reference sequence). This CDR3 is CASSHVARLKAGGENTEAFF. CDR3 nucleotides: TGTGCCAGCAGCCACGTCGCGCGACTAAAGGCAGGGGGCGAGAACACTGAAGCTTTCTTT.

The sample holds a few counts of this clonotype. V is TRBV28 and J is TRBJ2-1; no definite D call. The CDR3 consists of 15 residues. V lost 4 bases and J 2 bases, leaving 12 bases between the germline ends. The germline V gene encodes CDR1 MDHEN and CDR2 SYDVKM. The CDR3 sequence is CASSSQELAYNEQFF. The CDR3 bases are TGTGCCAGCAGTTCCCAGGAGTTGGCCTACAATGAGCAGTTCTTC.

This CDR3 is CASSTDIPNTGELFF. CDR3 in DNA: TGTGCCAGCAGCACGGACATTCCGAACACCGGGGAGCTGTTTTTT. The V call is TRBV7-9, the J call TRBJ2-2, with D perhaps TRBD1 (5 bases). The V end was cut by 5 bases, the J end by 0 bases, with 10 bases between. Per germline, CDR1 SEHNR and CDR2 FQNEAQ (reference sequence). The CDR3 loop spans 15 amino acids.

In its sample, this clonotype was seen a few times. The V call is TRBV7-6, the J call TRBJ2-7; D not resolved. Trimming left V 5 bases short and J 2 bases short, with 10 bases between. The CDR3 consists of 13 residues. Germline V gives CDR1 SGHVS, CDR2 FNYEAQ. The chain's CDR3 is CASSTGDAYEQYF. CDR3 DNA sequence: TGTGCCAGCAGCACCGGTGACGCCTACGAGCAGTACTTC.

In the case of this clonotype: This sequence may be a read error, since a much larger clone differs from it by one base. The CDR3 end shows no conserved phenylalanine or tryptophan, and so a read error is likely. The chain recombines TRBV7-3 with TRBJ2-3; tentatively, D is TRBD1 (5 bases). CDR3 size: 12 residues. CDR1 is SGHTA, CDR2 FQGTGA, per germline. The germline V and J ends were trimmed by 6 bases and 2 bases, with 6 bases remaining between them. The CDR3 DNA sequence: TGTGCCAGCAGGGACAACACAGATACGCAGTATTCT. It encodes CASRDNTDTQYS.

This clonotype was picked up a small number of times. The J gene is TRBJ2-1, the V gene TRBV6-2 or TRBV6-3, with D unclear. This CDR3 comprises 18 residues. Trimming stripped 4 bases from V and 0 bases from J, with 19 bases between. Germline CDR1 is MNHEY and CDR2 is SVGEGT. The CDR3 is CASSFPLTAESSYNEQFF. CDR3 DNA: TGTGCCAGCAGTTTTCCCCTGACTGCTGAGAGCTCCTACAATGAGCAGTTCTTC.

J is TRBJ1-2 and V is TRBV2; D not certain. Germline V lookup: CDR1 SNHLY, CDR2 FYNNEI. V was shortened by 10 bases and J by 4 bases, with 16 bases between the two germline ends. The CDR3 totals 13 residues. The CDR3 nucleotides are TGTGCCACCCACGGGAGGGTCTCCTATGGCTACACCTTC. Its translation: CATHGRVSYGYTF.

The chain employs TRBV14 and TRBJ2-2; D is possibly TRBD1 (6 bases). The CDR3 consists of 13 residues. Germline CDR1 SGHDN, CDR2 FVKESK. V lost 7 bases, J lost 4 bases, and 10 bases lay in between. The CDR3 DNA reads TGTGCCAGCAAACAGGGTTTCACCGGGGAGCTGTTTTTT. Translation: CASKQGFTGELFF.

This clonotype was counted a few times. J is TRBJ2-1 and V is TRBV6-2 or TRBV6-3; D is perhaps TRBD2 (6 bases). CDR1 and CDR2 (germline): MNHEY, SVGEGT. V was trimmed by 6 bases and J by 4 bases, leaving 13 bases between them. CDR3 length equals 14 residues. The CDR3 sequence is CASSGQGLYNEQFF. CDR3 nucleotide sequence: TGTGCCAGCAGCGGACAAGGACTATACAATGAGCAGTTCTTC.

This clonotype was observed a handful of times. The chain couples TRBV19 to TRBJ2-7, with D possibly matching TRBD1 (6 bases). This CDR3 has 15 amino acids. V was clipped by 1 base and J by 3 bases, with 13 bases between them. CDR1 is LNHDA, CDR2 SQIVND, per germline (reference sequence). The CDR3 loop is CASSIVAGTYYEQYF. In DNA form, the CDR3 reads TGTGCCAGTAGTATAGTCGCCGGGACATACTACGAGCAGTACTTC.

The rearrangement uses TRBV29-1 and TRBJ1-1, with D perhaps matching TRBD1 (5 bases). The CDR3 loop spans 16 amino acids. CDR1 is SQVTM, CDR2 ANQGSEA, per germline. Between the trimmed V and J ends, which lost 3 bases and 4 bases, there was a span of 21 bases. The DNA of the CDR3 is TGCAGCGTTGACTCGTTTTCTGGCGGAGGGGCCACTGAAGCTTTCTTT. It yields the protein CSVDSFSGGGATEAFF.

In its sample, this clonotype was seen many times. The rearrangement uses TRBV7-9 and TRBJ1-1; D gene unclear. This CDR3 is 12 amino acids long. V lost 6 bases and J lost 1, with 6 bases in between. Germline V CDR1 and CDR2: SEHNR, FQNEAQ (reference sequence). The DNA for the CDR3 is TGTGCCAGCAGGCCCCCGAACACTGAAGCTTTCTTT. It specifies CASRPPNTEAFF.

This clonotype was seen many times. CDR3 nucleotide sequence: TGTGCCAGCAGCTTAGCCGGGCGAGGGCCACCTCAAGAGACCCAGTACTTC. Protein sequence: CASSLAGRGPPQETQYF. The chain carries TRBV7-8 and TRBJ2-5; weak D call: TRBD2 (5 bases). This CDR3 region has 17 residues. With 0 bases removed from V and 2 bases from J, the gap between germline ends came to 16 bases. CDR1 and CDR2 (germline): SGHVS, FQNEAQ.

The sample holds many counts of this clonotype. V gene TRBV7-9 combines with J gene TRBJ2-2; 8 bases agree with TRBD1. V was clipped by 5 bases and J by 4 bases; unmatched bases: 6. The CDR3 length is 15 residues. CDR1 is SEHNR and CDR2 is FQNEAQ in the germline V gene (reference sequence). DNA of the CDR3: TGTGCCAGCAGCCCCAAGGACAGGGTCACCGGGGAGCTGTTTTTT. Its translation is CASSPKDRVTGELFF.

The rearrangement joins TRBV6-2 or TRBV6-3 to TRBJ2-1; 10 nucleotides agree with TRBD2. The CDR3 is 16 residues long. Trimming cost V 0 bases and J 9 bases; bases outside gene matches: 8. Germline V lookup: CDR1 MNHEY, CDR2 SVGEGT. CDR3 bases: TGTGCCAGCAGTTACTCGACCCAGCGGGGGGGCGTTGAGCAGTTCTTC. Encoded protein: CASSYSTQRGGVEQFF.